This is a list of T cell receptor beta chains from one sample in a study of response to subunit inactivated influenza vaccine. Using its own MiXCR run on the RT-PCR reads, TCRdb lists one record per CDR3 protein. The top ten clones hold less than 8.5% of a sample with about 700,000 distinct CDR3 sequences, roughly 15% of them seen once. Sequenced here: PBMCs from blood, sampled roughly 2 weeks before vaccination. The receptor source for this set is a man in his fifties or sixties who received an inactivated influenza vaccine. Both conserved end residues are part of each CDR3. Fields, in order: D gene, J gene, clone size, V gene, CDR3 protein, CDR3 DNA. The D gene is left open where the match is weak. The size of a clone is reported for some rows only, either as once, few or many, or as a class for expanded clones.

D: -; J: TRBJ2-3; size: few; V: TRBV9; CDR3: CASSVDVGTRDTQYF; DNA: TGTGCCAGCAGCGTAGACGTAGGTACCCGGGATACGCAGTATTTT
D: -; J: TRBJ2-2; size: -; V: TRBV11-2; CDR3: CASSAGPGSTGELFF; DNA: TGTGCCAGCAGCGCCGGCCCGGGATCCACCGGGGAGCTGTTTTTT
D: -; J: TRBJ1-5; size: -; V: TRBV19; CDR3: CASSIPGGNSNQPQHF; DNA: TGTGCCAGTAGTATACCTGGCGGTAATAGCAATCAGCCCCAACATTTT
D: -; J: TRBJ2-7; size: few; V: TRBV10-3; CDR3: CAISDLSKSYEQYF; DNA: TGTGCCATCAGTGATCTTAGCAAATCCTACGAGCAGTACTTC
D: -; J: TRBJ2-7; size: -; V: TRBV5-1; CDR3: CASSPGDPYEQYF; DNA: TGCGCCAGCAGCCCAGGGGACCCCTACGAGCAGTACTTC
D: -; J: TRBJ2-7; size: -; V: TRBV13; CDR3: CASSLEARGYEQYF; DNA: TGTGCCAGCAGCTTAGAAGCCAGGGGCTACGAGCAGTACTTC
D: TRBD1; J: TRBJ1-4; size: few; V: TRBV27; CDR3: CASRHDRGRANEKLFF; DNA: TGTGCCAGCCGACACGACAGGGGTCGAGCTAATGAAAAACTGTTTTTT
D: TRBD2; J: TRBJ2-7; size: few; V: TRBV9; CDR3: CASSVAAGGLAYEQYF; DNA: TGTGCCAGCAGCGTAGCAGCGGGAGGCCTCGCCTACGAGCAGTACTTC
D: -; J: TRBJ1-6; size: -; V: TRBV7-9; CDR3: CASSEGGSPLHF; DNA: TGTGCCAGCAGCGAGGGAGGTTCACCCCTCCACTTT
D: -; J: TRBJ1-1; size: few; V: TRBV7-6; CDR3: CASSSEGTEAFF; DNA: TGTGCCAGCAGCTCCGAGGGCACTGAAGCTTTCTTT
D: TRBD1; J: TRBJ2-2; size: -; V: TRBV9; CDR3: CASSVNRGHIPGELFF; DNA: TGTGCCAGCAGCGTCAACAGGGGCCACATCCCCGGGGAGCTGTTTTTT
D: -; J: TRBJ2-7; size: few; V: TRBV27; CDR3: CASSLLASGTYEQYF; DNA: TGTGCCAGCAGTTTATTGGCTTCCGGAACCTACGAGCAGTACTTC
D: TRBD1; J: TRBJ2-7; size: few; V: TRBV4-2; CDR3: CASSHRSGQATYEQYF; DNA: TGTGCCAGCAGCCACCGATCGGGACAGGCGACCTACGAGCAGTACTTC
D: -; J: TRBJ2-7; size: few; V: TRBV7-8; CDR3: CASSLGVWAHEQYF; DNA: TGTGCCAGCAGCTTAGGAGTTTGGGCCCACGAGCAGTACTTC
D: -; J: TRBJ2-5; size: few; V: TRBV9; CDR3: CASSGRMEETQYF; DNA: TGTGCCAGCAGTGGCCGGATGGAAGAGACCCAGTACTTC
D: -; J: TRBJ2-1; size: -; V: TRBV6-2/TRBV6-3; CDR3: CASSYIGRRQFF; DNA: TGTGCCAGCAGTTACATAGGAAGACGACAGTTCTTC
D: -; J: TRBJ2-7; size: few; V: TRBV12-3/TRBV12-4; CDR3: CASSSRGYEQYF; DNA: TGTGCCAGCAGCAGCAGGGGTTACGAGCAGTACTTC
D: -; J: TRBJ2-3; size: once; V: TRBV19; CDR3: CASSISDGITDTQYF; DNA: TGTGCCAGTAGTATATCGGACGGCATAACAGATACGCAGTATTTT
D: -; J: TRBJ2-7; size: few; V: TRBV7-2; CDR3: CASSVMDGSGYEQYF; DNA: TGTGCCAGCAGCGTTATGGACGGGTCAGGCTACGAGCAGTACTTC
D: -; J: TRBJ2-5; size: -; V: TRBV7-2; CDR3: CASSLLPRFGETQYF; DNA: TGTGCCAGCAGCTTATTGCCTCGGTTTGGGGAGACCCAGTACTTC
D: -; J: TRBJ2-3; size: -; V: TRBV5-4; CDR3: CASSVKTADTQYF; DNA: TGTGCCAGCAGCGTGAAAACAGCCGATACGCAGTATTTT
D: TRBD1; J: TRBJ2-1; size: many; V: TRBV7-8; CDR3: CASSRTGGNEQFF; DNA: TGTGCCAGCAGCAGGACAGGGGGGAATGAGCAGTTCTTC
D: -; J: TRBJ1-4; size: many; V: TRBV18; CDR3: CASSPPSAGVANEKLFF; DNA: TGTGCCAGCTCACCCCCCAGTGCCGGGGTAGCTAATGAAAAACTGTTTTTT
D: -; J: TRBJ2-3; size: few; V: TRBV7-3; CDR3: CASSQTSSTDTQYF; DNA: TGTGCCAGCAGTCAGACTAGTAGCACAGATACGCAGTATTTT
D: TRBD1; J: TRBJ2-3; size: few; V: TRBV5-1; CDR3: CASTPGQFTDTQYF; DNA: TGCGCCAGCACCCCGGGACAGTTCACAGATACGCAGTATTTT
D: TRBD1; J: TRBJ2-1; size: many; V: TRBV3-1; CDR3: CASSPDRVISGSYNEQFF; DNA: TGTGCCAGCAGCCCCGACAGGGTAATATCGGGGTCCTACAATGAGCAGTTCTTC
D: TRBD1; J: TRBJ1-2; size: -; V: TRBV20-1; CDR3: CSARASSLGQDYGYTF; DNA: TGCAGTGCTAGAGCGTCAAGTTTAGGACAGGACTATGGCTACACCTTC
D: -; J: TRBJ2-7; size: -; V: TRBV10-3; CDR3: CAISGTAGLGEQYF; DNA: TGTGCCATCAGTGGGACAGCCGGCCTGGGCGAGCAGTACTTC
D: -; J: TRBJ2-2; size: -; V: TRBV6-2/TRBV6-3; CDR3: CASTQGGELFF; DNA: TGTGCCAGCACCCAAGGTGGGGAGCTGTTTTTT
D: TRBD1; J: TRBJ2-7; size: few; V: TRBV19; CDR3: CASSPGTGRTYEQYF; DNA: TGTGCCAGTAGTCCCGGGACAGGGCGGACCTACGAGCAGTACTTC
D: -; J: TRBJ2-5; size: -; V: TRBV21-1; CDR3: CASSKARRKNQETQYF; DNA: TGTGCCAGCAGCAAGGCCCGGCGGAAAAACCAAGAGACCCAGTACTTC
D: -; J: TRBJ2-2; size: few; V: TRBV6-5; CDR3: CASSYSFGEVTGELFF; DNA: TGTGCCAGCAGTTACTCTTTCGGGGAAGTCACCGGGGAGCTGTTTTTT
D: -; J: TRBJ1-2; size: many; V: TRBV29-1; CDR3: CSVVTAPGGYTF; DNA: TGCAGCGTTGTAACCGCCCCTGGGGGCTACACCTTC
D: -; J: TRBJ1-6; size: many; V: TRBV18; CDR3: CASSPRDEDSPLHF; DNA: TGTGCCAGCTCACCAAGGGACGAGGATTCACCCCTCCACTTT
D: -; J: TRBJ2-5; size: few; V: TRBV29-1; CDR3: CSVDAGSRTQYF; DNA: TGCAGCGTTGATGCCGGGAGCAGGACCCAGTACTTC
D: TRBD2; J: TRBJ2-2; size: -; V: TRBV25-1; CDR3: CASSEYIGASGGTGELFF; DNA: TGTGCCAGCAGTGAATATATCGGGGCTAGCGGGGGAACCGGGGAGCTGTTTTTT
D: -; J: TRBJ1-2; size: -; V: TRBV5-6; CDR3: CASSLMGGYTF; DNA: TGTGCCAGCAGCTTAATGGGGGGCTACACCTTC
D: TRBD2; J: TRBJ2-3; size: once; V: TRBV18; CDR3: CASSPRRGGGADTQYF; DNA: TGTGCCAGCTCACCCCGACGGGGGGGCGGTGCAGATACGCAGTATTTT
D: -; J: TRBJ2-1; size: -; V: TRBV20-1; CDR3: CSAPIANEQFF; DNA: TGCAGTGCTCCAATAGCCAATGAGCAGTTCTTC
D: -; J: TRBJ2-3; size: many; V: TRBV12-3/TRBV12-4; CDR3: CASSSDNLRDTQYF; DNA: TGTGCCAGCAGTTCCGACAATTTGAGAGATACGCAGTATTTT
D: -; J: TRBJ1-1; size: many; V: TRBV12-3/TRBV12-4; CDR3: CASRPTGSTEAFF; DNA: TGTGCCAGCAGACCTACAGGGAGCACTGAAGCTTTCTTT
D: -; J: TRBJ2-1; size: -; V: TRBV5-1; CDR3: CASSLRWGGTYNEQFF; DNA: TGCGCCAGCAGCTTGAGATGGGGGGGCACCTACAATGAGCAGTTCTTC
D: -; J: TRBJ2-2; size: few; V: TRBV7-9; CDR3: CASSGRPWDAGELFF; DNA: TGTGCCAGCAGCGGTCGCCCATGGGATGCCGGGGAGCTGTTTTTT
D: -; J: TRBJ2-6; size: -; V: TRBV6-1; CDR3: CASTGAGARGANVLTF; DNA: TGTGCCAGTACGGGGGCTGGGGCGCGCGGGGCCAACGTCCTGACTTTC
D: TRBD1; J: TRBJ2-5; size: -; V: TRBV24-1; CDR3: CATSDYGDRKETQYF; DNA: TGTGCCACCAGTGATTATGGGGACAGGAAAGAGACCCAGTACTTC
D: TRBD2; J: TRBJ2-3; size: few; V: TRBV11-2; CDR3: CASSHLIGLAGAASTDTQYF; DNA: TGTGCCAGCAGCCACCTGATCGGGCTAGCGGGAGCCGCTAGCACAGATACGCAGTATTTT